What follows is one TCR beta chain and its context. V trimming: 0 bases; J trimming: 6 bases; junction bases outside the gene matches: 5. Germline lookup yields CDR1 LGHDT and CDR2 YNNKEL (reference sequence). The CDR3 is 15 residues long. Methods used by the authors: By means of reference gene primer amplification, nucleated cell counts were estimated. This table comes from immunoSEQ multiplex PCR, and its TCRdb copy is limited to in-frame clones, with some not included. V and J calls and clone size are as listed in that table; D and trimming were resolved from the DNA. The table records a few hundred thousand clones, 65% to 90% of them present only once. The record originates from a study of blood T cell repertoires in COVID-19. About the research overall: T cells, B-cell-depleted T cells, or PBMCs provided the cDNA or gDNA that served as material.

Those enrolled, adults aged 18 to 89 years, came from some 23 US areas. A COVID-19 case had been met by exposed participants during the 2 weeks before study entry. V is TRBV3-1 (or the pseudogene TRBV3-2) and J is TRBJ1-5; 7 bases fit TRBD1. The clonotype comes from a woman in her twenties or thirties who had been exposed to COVID-19. The sequenced sample consisted of PBMCs or T cells enriched from blood (not recorded which). The CDR3 protein is CASSQDLGGGQPQHF. DNA of the CDR3: TGTGCCAGCAGCCAAGACTTAGGGGGCGGTCAGCCCCAGCATTTT.